This T cell receptor (beta chain) was recovered during a study of T-cell memory formation after mild COVID-19. Regarding this clonotype: What it recognizes is unknown.

V gave up 1 base and J gave up 6 bases, with 10 bases separating them. This CDR3 has 13 amino acids. CDR1 is GTSNPN, CDR2 SVGIG, per germline (reference sequence). Whole-study findings and limits: Shrinking CD4+ clones resided mostly in CM and EM, and CD8+ ones in EMRA.

TCRdb reprocessed the 5' RACE reads with MiXCR, giving one entry per CDR3 protein. Here the sample spans roughly 580,000 distinct CDR3 sequences, about a sixth being singletons. The chain has TRBV30 and TRBJ2-1; D remains unclear. This clonotype was obtained from an adult woman who had mild COVID-19 (a few samples of this study predate the infection). Cell type and time point are not known. Sequenced sample: PBMCs or a T cell subset sorted from them (not recorded which). CDR3 nucleotides: TGTGCCTGGAGTGACCTCCTCGGCAATGAGCAGTTCTTC. Its protein product is CAWSDLLGNEQFF.